This T cell receptor (beta chain) is from a study of radiotherapy plus CTLA-4 blockade in lung cancer. Overall study context: Among all patients, roughly 19% showed objective responses, while 30% to 40% had disease control.

TCRdb's table, derived via immunoSEQ multiplex PCR, lists solely in-frame clones and lacks some. The sample shows approximately 50,000 clones, approximately 84% of them seen only once. CDR1 and CDR2 from the germline V gene are SGDLS and YYNGEE. This CDR3 region has 16 residues. V lost 4 bases to trimming and J lost 0 bases, with 14 bases between them. The sample here was peripheral blood, taken from a patient treated with radiotherapy plus ipilimumab. The gene calls are TRBV9 and TRBJ1-3; TRBD1 is a possible D gene (5 bases). This clonotype originated in a human donor with non-small cell lung cancer whose response to radiotherapy plus ipilimumab could not be evaluated. This chain's CDR3 is CASSRGPGSSGNTIYF. The CDR3 nucleotides are TGTGCCAGCAGCCGGGGCCCCGGGAGCTCTGGAAACACCATATATTTT.